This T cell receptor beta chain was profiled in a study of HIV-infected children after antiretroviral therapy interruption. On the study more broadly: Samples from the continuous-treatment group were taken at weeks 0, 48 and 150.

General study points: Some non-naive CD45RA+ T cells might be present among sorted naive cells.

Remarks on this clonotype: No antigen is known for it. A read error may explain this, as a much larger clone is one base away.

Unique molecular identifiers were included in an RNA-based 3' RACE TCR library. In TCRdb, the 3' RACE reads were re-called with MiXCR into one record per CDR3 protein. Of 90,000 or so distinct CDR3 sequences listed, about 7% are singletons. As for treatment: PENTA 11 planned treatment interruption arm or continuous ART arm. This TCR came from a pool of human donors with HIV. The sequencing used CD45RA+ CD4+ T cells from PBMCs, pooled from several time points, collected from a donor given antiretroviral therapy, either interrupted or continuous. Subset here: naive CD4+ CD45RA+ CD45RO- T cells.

The CDR3 spells CASRDRGPNSPLHF. DNA of the CDR3: TGTGCCAGCAGGGACAGGGGGCCTAATTCACCCCTCCACTTT. The rearrangement joins TRBV12-3 or TRBV12-4 to TRBJ1-6; 11 nucleotides match TRBD1. The CDR3 runs to 14 residues. Trimming removed 6 bases from V and 6 bases from J; junction bases left unmatched: 1.